The 24 T cell receptor beta chains listed next were all sequenced from one sample in a study of blood T cell repertoires in COVID-19. The method was immunoSEQ multiplex PCR; TCRdb's version includes in-frame clones alone and lacks a portion of them. Among over 25,000 clones listed, about 89% were seen once. What was sequenced was peripheral blood. The receptors come from a man aged 70 or older with active COVID-19.

The chain carries TRBV15 and TRBJ1-5, with TRBD1 matching over 7 bases. The V gene end was trimmed by 4 bases and the J gene end by 5 bases; junction bases not matched to a gene: 8. The CDR3 contains 15 residues. Germline assignment: CDR1 LNHNV and CDR2 YYDKDF (reference sequence). This CDR3 reads CATSNPGTVDQPQHF. The CDR3 DNA follows: TGTGCCACCAGCAACCCCGGGACAGTAGATCAGCCCCAGCATTTT.

V is TRBV5-1 and J is TRBJ1-3; D is possibly TRBD1 (5 bases). Germline values: CDR1 SGHRS, CDR2 YFSETQ. There are 18 residues in the CDR3. V dropped 2 bases and J dropped 0 bases, with 18 bases sitting between them. The CDR3 bases are TGCGCCAGCAGCTTCTCTGCGGGACCCATGAGCTCTGGAAACACCATATATTTT. It encodes CASSFSAGPMSSGNTIYF.

This chain uses TRBV5-1 with TRBJ2-1, with D possibly being TRBD2 (6 bases). Germline CDR1 SGHRS, CDR2 YFSETQ. The CDR3 is 14 amino acids. Trimming removed 4 bases from V and 5 bases from J, with 13 bases in between. CDR3 sequence: CASSLGGLNNEQFF. CDR3 sequence (DNA): TGCGCCAGCAGCCTGGGGGGACTGAACAATGAGCAGTTCTTC.

The gene calls are TRBV27 and TRBJ2-1; 10 nucleotides line up with TRBD2. The CDR3 length is 13 residues. With 3 bases clipped from V and 12 bases from J, the junction kept 5 bases outside the gene matches. Germline V gene lookup returns CDR1 MNHEY and CDR2 SMNVEV (reference sequence). As DNA, the CDR3 is TGTGCCAGCAGTTTCGGACTAGCGGACCCGCAGTTCTTC. This translates into CASSFGLADPQFF.

This rearrangement joins TRBV19 to TRBJ1-6, with 7 bases identical to TRBD1. The CDR3 sequence is 17 residues long. The trim removed 6 bases at V and 7 bases at J, leaving 15 bases unmatched. The germline gives CDR1 LNHDA, CDR2 SQIVND (reference sequence). The CDR3 sequence: CASRPPLTGAVNSPLHF. Written as DNA, the CDR3 is TGTGCCAGTAGGCCCCCTCTAACAGGGGCGGTGAATTCACCCCTCCACTTT. Complete variable domain (other parts from reference TRBV19 and TRBJ1-6): DGGITQSPKYLFRKEGQNVTLSCEQNLNHDAMYWYRQDPGQGLRLIYYSQIVNDFQKGDIAEGYSVSREKKESFPLTVTSAQKNPTAFYLCASRPPLTGAVNSPLHFGNGTRLTVT.

A few counts support this clone. The chain carries TRBV5-4 and TRBJ1-1, with TRBD1 as a possible D gene (6 bases). CDR1 and CDR2 (germline): SGHNT, YYREEE (reference sequence). V was pared by 4 bases and J by 0 bases, with 16 bases between. The CDR3 spans 16 residues. The CDR3 is CASSPGGGTMNTEAFF. In nucleotides, the CDR3 is TGTGCCAGCAGCCCGGGGGGCGGAACCATGAACACTGAAGCTTTCTTT.

The chain has TRBV9 and TRBJ2-3; TRBD2 aligns across 12 bases. CDR1 and CDR2 (germline): SGDLS, YYNGEE. This CDR3 has 14 residues. With V trimmed by 3 bases and J by 5 bases, 1 base remained unmatched. Written as DNA, the CDR3 is TGTGCCAGCAGCGCGACTAGCGGGGGAGATACGCAGTATTTT. Residues: CASSATSGGDTQYF.

The chain has TRBV27 and TRBJ1-1, with 7 nucleotides matching TRBD1. Germline-derived CDR1 and CDR2 are MNHEY and SMNVEV (reference sequence). The length of the CDR3 is 15 residues. With 5 bases clipped from V and 4 bases from J, the junction kept 10 bases outside the gene matches. CDR3 sequence reads: CASSVRQGISTEAFF. CDR3 coding DNA: TGTGCCAGCAGTGTACGACAGGGAATCAGCACTGAAGCTTTCTTT.

The chain links TRBV6-6 to TRBJ2-4, with a possible D match to TRBD1 (5 bases). The ends were cut back, 5 bases at V and 2 bases at J, with 22 bases in the middle. CDR3 length: 18 residues. CDR1 MNHNY and CDR2 SVGAGI come from the germline V gene (reference sequence). CDR3: CASSPYLKGATTKNIQYF. CDR3 DNA: TGTGCCAGCAGTCCCTACCTGAAAGGGGCTACTACCAAAAACATTCAGTACTTC.

This sequence joins TRBV5-6 and TRBJ1-1; 7 bases map to TRBD1. V was clipped by 1 base and J by 5 bases; unmatched bases: 8. The CDR3 spans 15 residues. CDR1 and CDR2 from the germline V gene are SGHDT and YYEEEE. As DNA, the CDR3 is TGTGCCAGCAGCTTGCCGGGGACAGAGATAACTGAAGCTTTCTTT. This sequence encodes CASSLPGTEITEAFF.

V usage is TRBV9 and J usage is TRBJ2-1; D uncertain. Germline V lookup: CDR1 SGDLS, CDR2 YYNGEE. This CDR3 comprises 13 residues. The V end lost 0 bases, the J end lost 5 bases, and 6 bases lay between the germline ends. Here the CDR3 reads CASSVDPNNEQFF. CDR3 in DNA: TGTGCCAGCAGCGTAGACCCTAACAATGAGCAGTTCTTC.

This sequence joins TRBV11-1 and TRBJ2-7, with D possibly being TRBD1 (5 bases). This CDR3 is built from 14 residues. Per the germline V gene, CDR1 is SGHAT and CDR2 is FQDESV (reference sequence). V lost 2 bases and J 2 bases, leaving 10 bases between the germline ends. The DNA of the CDR3 is TGTGCCAGCAGCTTACGGACAAAAACCTACGAGCAGTACTTC. Protein sequence: CASSLRTKTYEQYF.

CDR3 residues: CASSLVGGTSSETQYF. In DNA form, the CDR3 reads TGTGCCAGCAGCTTAGTAGGGGGGACTAGCTCGGAGACCCAGTACTTC. The chain recombines TRBV7-9 with TRBJ2-5; 9 bases match TRBD2. The V segment lost 1 base and the J segment 5 bases; nucleotides outside the gene matches: 8. The length of the CDR3 is 16 residues. Germline lookup yields CDR1 SEHNR and CDR2 FQNEAQ (reference sequence). Complete variable domain (other parts from reference TRBV7-9 and TRBJ2-5): DTGVSQNPRHKITKRGQNVTFRCDPISEHNRLYWYRQTLGQGPEFLTYFQNEAQLEKSRLLSDRFSAERPKGSFSTLEIQRTEQGDSAMYLCASSLVGGTSSETQYFGPGTRLLVL.

V and J are TRBV7-9 and TRBJ2-7, with TRBD1 matching 9 bases. Germline V CDR1 and CDR2: SEHNR, FQNEAQ (reference sequence). V lost 5 bases, J lost 6 bases, and 8 bases stayed unmatched. The CDR3 length is 14 residues. DNA for the CDR3: TGTGCCAGCAGCCCTCGGACAGGGGTAGTCGAGCAGTACTTC. Its protein product is CASSPRTGVVEQYF. Supplemented by reference TRBV7-9 and TRBJ2-7, the full variable domain reads DTGVSQNPRHKITKRGQNVTFRCDPISEHNRLYWYRQTLGQGPEFLTYFQNEAQLEKSRLLSDRFSAERPKGSFSTLEIQRTEQGDSAMYLCASSPRTGVVEQYFGPGTRLTVT.

This clone was seen just once. The chain uses TRBV27 and TRBJ2-1; 9 bases align to TRBD1. Germline V lookup: CDR1 MNHEY, CDR2 SMNVEV (reference sequence). With 6 bases clipped from V and 8 bases from J, the junction kept 11 bases outside the gene matches. This CDR3 is built from 15 residues. CDR3 nucleotide sequence: TGTGCCAGCAGAGGGCTAGCGACAGGGGGGTATGAGCAGTTCTTC. Translation: CASRGLATGGYEQFF.

V and J are TRBV5-4 and TRBJ2-7, with 9 nucleotides matching TRBD1. With V trimmed by 7 bases and J by 0 bases, 5 bases remained unmatched. Germline V lookup: CDR1 SGHNT, CDR2 YYREEE (reference sequence). The CDR3 loop spans 14 amino acids. The CDR3 DNA follows: TGTGCCAGCTCGAGACAGGGGGGCTCCTACGAGCAGTACTTC. Translation: CASSRQGGSYEQYF.

This sequence joins TRBV9 and TRBJ1-2; 7 bases align to TRBD1. V gave up 0 bases and J gave up 7 bases; unmatched junction bases: 9. CDR1 is SGDLS and CDR2 is YYNGEE in the germline V gene. This CDR3 region has 15 residues. The CDR3 coding sequence is TGTGCCAGCAGCGTAGGGGGTACCAGGGGGAGTGGCTACACCTTC. Translation: CASSVGGTRGSGYTF.

V and J are TRBV6-1 and TRBJ2-1; 7 nucleotides line up with TRBD2. V lost 1 base to trimming and J lost 7 bases; unmatched junction nucleotides: 7. The V gene's germline CDR1 is MNHNS and CDR2 SASEGT. The CDR3 totals 15 residues. CDR3 nucleotides: TGTGCCAGCAGTGAAGTCGGGAGGAGGAATAATGAGCAGTTCTTC. This gives the protein CASSEVGRRNNEQFF.

The V call is TRBV2, the J call TRBJ1-1; 8 positions agree with TRBD1. The CDR3 is made up of 15 amino acids. Germline V gives CDR1 SNHLY, CDR2 FYNNEI. Unmatched junction bases numbered 9, after V lost 7 bases and J lost 2 bases. CDR3 in DNA: TGTGCCAGCACCCGGGACAGGATTGGTAACACTGAAGCTTTCTTT. Translated, it gives CASTRDRIGNTEAFF.

The J gene is TRBJ2-6, the V gene TRBV18; D is ambiguous. Trimming took 3 bases from V and 0 from J, leaving 6 bases between them. The CDR3 is 15 amino acids. Germline CDR1 reads KGHSH; CDR2 reads LQKENI. CDR3 amino acids: CASSPSFSGANVLTF. The DNA of the CDR3 is TGTGCCAGCTCACCTAGCTTCTCTGGGGCCAACGTCCTGACTTTC.

This chain links TRBV25-1 with TRBJ2-5; D might be TRBD1 (5 bases). In germline, CDR1 is MGHDK, CDR2 SYGVNS. V was trimmed by 8 bases and J by 2 bases, leaving 18 bases between them. The CDR3 totals 15 residues. The DNA for the CDR3 is TGTGCCAGCCAGTCCCCTTCGACAGCTCAAGAGACCCAGTACTTC. Its translation: CASQSPSTAQETQYF.

This clone has just a few counts. The V call is TRBV5-6, the J call TRBJ2-1; 7 bases map to TRBD2. Germline V lookup: CDR1 SGHDT, CDR2 YYEEEE. The CDR3 runs 16 residues. J lost 1 base, V lost 1 base, and 5 bases had no gene match. In nucleotides, the CDR3 is TGTGCCAGCAGCTTGATCCGGGACTATTCCTACAATGAGCAGTTCTTC. Its protein product is CASSLIRDYSYNEQFF.

This rearrangement joins TRBV20-1 to TRBJ2-1; 8 positions agree with TRBD2. With 3 bases clipped from V and 7 bases from J, the junction kept 14 bases outside the gene matches. The CDR3 is made up of 16 amino acids. CDR1 and CDR2 (germline): DFQATT, SNEGSKA (reference sequence). This CDR3 reads CSASPSTGGFGNEQFF. The CDR3 DNA sequence: TGCAGTGCTAGTCCATCAACGGGGGGGTTTGGGAATGAGCAGTTCTTC.

The chain uses TRBV7-9 and TRBJ2-7; no reliable D call. Trimming stripped 1 base from V and 1 base from J, with 5 bases between. CDR1 is SEHNR and CDR2 is FQNEAQ in the germline V gene (reference sequence). There are 13 residues in the CDR3. The CDR3 here is CASSLVHSYEQYF. CDR3 bases: TGTGCCAGCAGCTTAGTCCATTCCTACGAGCAGTACTTC.